These 6 T cell receptor beta chains were all obtained from the same sample, sequenced in a study of OX40 agonist ivuxolimab in advanced cancers. TCRdb keeps only in-frame clones here, not all; method: immunoSEQ multiplex PCR. The data hold approximately 89,000 clones, with roughly 90% observed a single time. Sequenced material: CD4+ or CD8+ T cells sorted from blood, taken in a trial of the OX40 agonist ivuxolimab. The receptors were sampled from an adult with an advanced solid tumor such as melanoma, head and neck, liver or kidney cancer.

This sequence joins TRBV5-5 and TRBJ2-1; either TRBD1 or TRBD2 may supply D (6 bases each). Germline V gene lookup returns CDR1 SGHKS and CDR2 YYEKEE (reference sequence). V gave up 4 bases and J gave up 10 bases, with 18 bases separating them. There are 14 residues in the CDR3. CDR3 sequence reads: CASSKTRGDDEQFF. The CDR3 DNA follows: TGTGCCAGCAGCAAAACGAGGGGGGACGACGAGCAGTTCTTC.

The genes are TRBV5-1 and TRBJ1-1; D is uncertain. This CDR3 has 13 residues. Germline CDR1 and CDR2: SGHRS and YFSETQ. V was cut by 4 bases and J by 7 bases, with 14 bases left in between. The CDR3 nucleotides read TGCGCCAGCAGCAGAGAAACCGGGAGTGAAGCTTTCTTT. Protein sequence: CASSRETGSEAFF. Together with reference TRBV5-1 and TRBJ1-1, the CDR3 gives the full variable domain: KAGVTQTPRYLIKTRGQQVTLSCSPISGHRSVSWYQQTPGQGLQFLFEYFSETQRNKGNFPGRFSGRQFSNSRSEMNVSTLELGDSALYLCASSRETGSEAFFGQGTRLTVV.

The J gene is TRBJ2-5, the V gene TRBV18; D might be TRBD2 (5 bases). CDR1 and CDR2 (germline): KGHSH, LQKENI. This CDR3 has 16 amino acids. The ends were cut back, 0 bases at V and 5 bases at J, with 16 bases in the middle. CDR3 loop: CASSPPRATPGETQYF. In nucleotides, the CDR3 is TGTGCCAGCTCACCACCGCGGGCTACACCAGGCGAGACCCAGTACTTC.

This chain uses TRBV9 with TRBJ2-7; no clear D gene. V lost 2 bases and J lost 0, with 9 bases in between. The CDR3 runs 14 residues. Germline CDR1 is SGDLS and CDR2 is YYNGEE. The CDR3 DNA is TGTGCCAGCAGCGTGGGAAGTACCTCCTACGAGCAGTACTTC. As protein: CASSVGSTSYEQYF.

The chain has TRBV30 and TRBJ2-1; possibly TRBD2 for D (6 bases). The germline V gene has CDR1 GTSNPN and CDR2 SVGIG (reference sequence). The CDR3 totals 16 residues. The germline V and J ends were trimmed by 0 bases and 7 bases, with 19 bases remaining between them. The CDR3 region has the DNA TGTGCCTGGAGTGTAGGTACGGCTAGCGATAGGAATGAGCAGTTCTTC. Translation gives CAWSVGTASDRNEQFF.

The chain employs TRBV7-9 and TRBJ2-7, with 7 bases lining up with TRBD2. The junction had 4 bases not matched to a gene; V was cut back by 3 bases and J by 5 bases. Germline V gives CDR1 SEHNR, CDR2 FQNEAQ (reference sequence). This CDR3 contains 13 residues. The CDR3 sequence is CASSFGGYNEQYF. CDR3 DNA: TGTGCCAGCAGCTTCGGGGGGTACAACGAGCAGTACTTC.